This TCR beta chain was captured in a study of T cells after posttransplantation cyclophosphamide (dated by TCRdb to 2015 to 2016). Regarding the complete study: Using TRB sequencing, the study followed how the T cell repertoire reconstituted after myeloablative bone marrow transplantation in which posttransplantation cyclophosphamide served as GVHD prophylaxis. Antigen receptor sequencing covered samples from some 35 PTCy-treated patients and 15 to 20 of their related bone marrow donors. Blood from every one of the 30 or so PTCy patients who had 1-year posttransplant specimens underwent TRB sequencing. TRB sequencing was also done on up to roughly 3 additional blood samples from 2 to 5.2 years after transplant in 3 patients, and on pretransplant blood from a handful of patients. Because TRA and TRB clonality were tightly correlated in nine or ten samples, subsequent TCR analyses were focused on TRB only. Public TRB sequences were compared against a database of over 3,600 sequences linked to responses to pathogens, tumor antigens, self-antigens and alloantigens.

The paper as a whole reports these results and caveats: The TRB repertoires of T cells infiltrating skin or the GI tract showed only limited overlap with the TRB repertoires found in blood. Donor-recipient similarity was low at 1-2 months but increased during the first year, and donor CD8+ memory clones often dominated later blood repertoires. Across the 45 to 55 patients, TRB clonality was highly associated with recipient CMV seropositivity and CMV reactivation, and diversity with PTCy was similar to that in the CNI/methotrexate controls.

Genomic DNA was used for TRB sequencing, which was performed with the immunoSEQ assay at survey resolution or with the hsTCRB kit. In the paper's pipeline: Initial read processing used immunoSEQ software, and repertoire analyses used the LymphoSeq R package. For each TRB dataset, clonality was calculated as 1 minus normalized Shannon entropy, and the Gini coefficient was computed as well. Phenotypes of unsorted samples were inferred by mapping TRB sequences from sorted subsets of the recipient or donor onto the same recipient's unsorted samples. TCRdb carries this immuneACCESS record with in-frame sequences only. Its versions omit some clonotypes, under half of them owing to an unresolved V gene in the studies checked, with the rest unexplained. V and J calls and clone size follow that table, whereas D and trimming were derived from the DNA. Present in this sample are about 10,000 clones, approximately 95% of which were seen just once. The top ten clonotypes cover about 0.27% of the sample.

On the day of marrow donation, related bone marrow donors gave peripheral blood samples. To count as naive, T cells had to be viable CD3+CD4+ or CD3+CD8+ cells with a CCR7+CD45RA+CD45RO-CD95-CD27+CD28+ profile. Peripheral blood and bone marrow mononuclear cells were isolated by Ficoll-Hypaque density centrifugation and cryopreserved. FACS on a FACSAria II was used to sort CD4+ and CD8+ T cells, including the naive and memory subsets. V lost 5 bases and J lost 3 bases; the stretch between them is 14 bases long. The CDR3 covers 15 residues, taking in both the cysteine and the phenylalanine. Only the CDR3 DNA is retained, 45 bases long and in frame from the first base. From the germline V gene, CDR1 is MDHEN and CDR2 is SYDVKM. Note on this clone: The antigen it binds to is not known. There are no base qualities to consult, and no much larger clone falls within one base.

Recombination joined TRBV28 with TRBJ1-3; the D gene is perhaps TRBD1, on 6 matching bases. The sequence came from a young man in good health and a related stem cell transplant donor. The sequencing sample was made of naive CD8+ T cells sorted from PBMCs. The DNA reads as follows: TGTGCCAGCAGTCTCCGGACAGTAAATGGAAACACCATATATTTT. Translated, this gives CASSLRTVNGNTIYF. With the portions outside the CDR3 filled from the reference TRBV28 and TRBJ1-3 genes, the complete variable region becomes DVKVTQSSRYLVKRTGEKVFLECVQDMDHENMFWYRQDPGLGLRLIYFSYDVKMKEKGDIPEGYSVSREKKERFSLILESASTNQTSMYLCASSLRTVNGNTIYFGEGSWLTVV.